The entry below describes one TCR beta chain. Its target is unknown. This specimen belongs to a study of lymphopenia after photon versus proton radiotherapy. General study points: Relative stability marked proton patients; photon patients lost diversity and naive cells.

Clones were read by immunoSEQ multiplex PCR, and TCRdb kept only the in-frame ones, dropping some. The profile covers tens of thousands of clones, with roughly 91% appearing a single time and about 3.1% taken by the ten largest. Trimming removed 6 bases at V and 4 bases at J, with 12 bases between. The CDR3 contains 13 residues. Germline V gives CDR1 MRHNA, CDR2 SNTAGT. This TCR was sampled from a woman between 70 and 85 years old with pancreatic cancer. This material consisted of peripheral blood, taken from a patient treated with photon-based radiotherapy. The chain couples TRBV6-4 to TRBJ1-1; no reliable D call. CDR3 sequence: CASSTVPGTEAFF. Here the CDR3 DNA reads TGTGCCAGCAGCACCGTTCCTGGCACTGAAGCTTTCTTT.